The sequence of this T cell receptor (beta chain) was determined in a study of T-cell reconstitution after alpha-beta-depleted transplantation in children. This clonotype has at least ten counts. The TCRbeta library incorporated unique molecular identifiers. A single record per CDR3 protein comes from TCRdb applying MiXCR to the PCR reads. The repertoire holds about half a million distinct CDR3 sequences, with under 15% as singletons. The CDR3 is 17 amino acids. Germline CDR1 SGHRS, CDR2 YFSETQ. The trim removed 6 bases at V and 0 bases at J, leaving 9 bases unmatched. The source is a human donor who donated a stem cell graft to a child with combined immunodeficiency. The sequenced sample was PBMCs from the stem cell graft donor, obtained from the stem cell graft. This chain connects TRBV5-1 to TRBJ2-1; 10 bases line up with TRBD2. The CDR3 spells CASKRLAGEYSYNEQFF. In nucleotides, the CDR3 is TGCGCCAGCAAGAGGCTAGCGGGGGAGTACTCCTACAATGAGCAGTTCTTC.